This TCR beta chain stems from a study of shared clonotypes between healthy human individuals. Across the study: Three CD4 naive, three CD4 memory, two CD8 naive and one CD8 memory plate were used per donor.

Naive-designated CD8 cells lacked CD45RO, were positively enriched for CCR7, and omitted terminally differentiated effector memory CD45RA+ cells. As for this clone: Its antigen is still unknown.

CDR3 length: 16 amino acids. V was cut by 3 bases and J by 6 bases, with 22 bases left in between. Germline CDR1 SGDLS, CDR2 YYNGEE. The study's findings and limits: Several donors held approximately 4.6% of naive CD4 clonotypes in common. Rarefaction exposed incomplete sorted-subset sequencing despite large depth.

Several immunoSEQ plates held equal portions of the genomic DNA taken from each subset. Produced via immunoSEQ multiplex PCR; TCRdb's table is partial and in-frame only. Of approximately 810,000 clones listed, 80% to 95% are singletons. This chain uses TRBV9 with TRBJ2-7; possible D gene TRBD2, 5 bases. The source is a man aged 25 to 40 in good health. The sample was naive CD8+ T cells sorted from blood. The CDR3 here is CASSARLVGGPGEQYF. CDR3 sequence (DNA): TGTGCCAGCAGCGCCCGGCTGGTAGGAGGACCGGGCGAGCAGTACTTC.